This T cell receptor (beta chain) was retrieved from a study of vaccination and CD4 T cells after COVID-19. Treatment defined: roughly 10-day PBMC culture with coronavirus spike peptide pools or control peptides (ViraFEST assay). TCRs were sequenced by ViraFEST after antigen-specific T cells had been expanded with peptide pools. Cultured CD4+ T cell DNA was sequenced using the Oncomine TCR Beta short-read assay. TCRdb processed the PCR reads anew with MiXCR; each CDR3 protein has one entry. The profile shows roughly 3,500 distinct CDR3 sequences, approximately 80% of them singletons. V trimming: 0 bases; J trimming: 8 bases; junction bases outside the gene matches: 5. Germline lookup yields CDR1 DFQATT and CDR2 SNEGSKA (reference sequence). CDR3 length: 15 amino acids. About this clonotype: Its target is unknown.

Whole-study findings and limits: Relatively few convalescent patients and no early post-infection timepoints were analyzed.

The rearrangement joins TRBV20-1 to TRBJ1-6; TRBD1 matches at 9 bases. The sequence came from a human donor who had recovered from COVID-19. Sequenced: CD4+ T cells from blood, cultured in vitro. CDR3 DNA sequence: TGCAGTGCTAGAGATAGGAGACAGGGGGATTCACCCCTCCACTTT. Translated, it gives CSARDRRQGDSPLHF.